Here is one TCR beta chain with its context. Its antigen remains unknown. From germline, CDR1 is SGHRS and CDR2 YFSETQ. V dropped 0 bases and J dropped 7 bases, with 19 bases sitting between them. The CDR3 consists of 16 residues. The data are from a study of cytomegalovirus exposure and HLA in healthy donors. General study findings and limits: TRBV6-2, TRBV6-3 and some other V segments were unresolvable in 87-base-pair reads. Later work found most CMV-associated TCR beta chains apparently HLA-restricted. TCR beta sequences reportedly predicted most subjects' HLA-A and HLA-B alleles accurately. In an earlier analysis, about 87% or about 30%: the productive usage of most TCR beta V segments.

60 Vbeta and 13 Jbeta primers were used in PCR. Measured with immunoSEQ multiplex PCR; TCRdb has only the in-frame clones, and not every one. The data hold some 140,000 clones, with 79% observed a single time. Material for sequencing was PBMCs. This TCR was recovered from a man aged 40-55 years in good health and CMV-seropositive. The chain has TRBV5-1 and TRBJ1-2; a weak D match, TRBD1 (6 bases). The DNA of the CDR3 is TGCGCCAGCAGCTTGGGGGGCGGGGGCTCCGAGTCTGGCTACACCTTC. Translating gives CASSLGGGGSESGYTF.